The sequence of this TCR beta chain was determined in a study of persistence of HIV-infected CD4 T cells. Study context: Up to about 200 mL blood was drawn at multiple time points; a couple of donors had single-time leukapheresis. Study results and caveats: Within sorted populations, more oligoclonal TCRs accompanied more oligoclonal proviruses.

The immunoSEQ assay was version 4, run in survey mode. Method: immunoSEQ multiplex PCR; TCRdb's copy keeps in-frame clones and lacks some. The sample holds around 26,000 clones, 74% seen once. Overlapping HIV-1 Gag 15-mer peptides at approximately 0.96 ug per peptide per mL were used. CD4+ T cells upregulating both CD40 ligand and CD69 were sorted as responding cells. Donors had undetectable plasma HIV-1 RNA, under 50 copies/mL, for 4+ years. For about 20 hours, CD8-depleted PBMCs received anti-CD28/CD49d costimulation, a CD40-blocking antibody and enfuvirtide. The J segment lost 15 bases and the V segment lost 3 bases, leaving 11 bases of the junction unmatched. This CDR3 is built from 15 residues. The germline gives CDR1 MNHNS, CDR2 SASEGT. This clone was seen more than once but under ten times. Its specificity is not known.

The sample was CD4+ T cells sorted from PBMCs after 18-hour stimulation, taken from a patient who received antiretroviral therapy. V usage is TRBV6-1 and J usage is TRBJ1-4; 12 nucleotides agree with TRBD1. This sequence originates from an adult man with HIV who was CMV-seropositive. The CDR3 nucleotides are TGTGCCAGCAGTGACCGGGGACAGGGGGCGCGAGGAGTGTTTTTT. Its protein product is CASSDRGQGARGVFF.